The clone carrying this T cell receptor beta chain was seen many times. Its specificity is unknown. The germline V gene has CDR1 WSHSY and CDR2 SAAADI. The CDR3 totals 10 residues. The germline V and J ends were trimmed by 4 bases and 6 bases, with 3 bases remaining between them. The source of the sample is a study of T cell repertoires in cytomegalovirus infection. Study overall: The study used recently identified HLA-C-restricted and well-studied HLA-B-restricted CMV epitopes. Public TCR beta signature analysis indicated the presence of both CMV infection and matching HLA type.

TCRdb processed the reads anew with MiXCR; each CDR3 protein has one entry. The sample includes about 890,000 distinct CDR3 sequences, 31% seen only once; the top ten take over 12%. V and J are TRBV10-2 and TRBJ1-1, with D uncertain. The source of this sequence is a human donor in good health (CMV status not recorded). Some clones in this sample may be carry-over from other donors' samples. Sequenced material: cultured CD8+ T cells from PBMCs, taken from culture after CMV antigen stimulation. Here the CDR3 DNA reads TGCGCCAGCAGTGGGCCTGAAGCTTTCTTT. Protein: CASSGPEAFF.